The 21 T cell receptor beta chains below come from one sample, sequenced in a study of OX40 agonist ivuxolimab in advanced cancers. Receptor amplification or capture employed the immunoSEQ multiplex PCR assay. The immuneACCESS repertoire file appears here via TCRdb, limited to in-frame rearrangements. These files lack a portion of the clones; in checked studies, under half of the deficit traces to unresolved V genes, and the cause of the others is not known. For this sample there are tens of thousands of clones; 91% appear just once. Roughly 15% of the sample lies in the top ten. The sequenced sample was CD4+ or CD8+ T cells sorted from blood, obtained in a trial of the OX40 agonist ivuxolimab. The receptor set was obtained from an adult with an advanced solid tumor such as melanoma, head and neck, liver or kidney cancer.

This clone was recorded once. The DNA of the CDR3 is TGTGCCAGCAGTCCGACGGGTGTTTTCACTGAAGCTTTCTTT. As protein: CASSPTGVFTEAFF. The V call is TRBV28, the J call TRBJ1-1; D call uncertain. CDR3 length: 14 amino acids. With 5 bases removed from V and 4 bases from J, the gap between germline ends came to 14 bases. Germline-derived CDR1 and CDR2 are MDHEN and SYDVKM.

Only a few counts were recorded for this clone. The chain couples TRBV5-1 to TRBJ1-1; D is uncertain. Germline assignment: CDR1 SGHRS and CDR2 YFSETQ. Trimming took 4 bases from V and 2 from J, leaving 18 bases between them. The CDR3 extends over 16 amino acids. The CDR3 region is CASSPDQLYANTEAFF. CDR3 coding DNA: TGCGCCAGCAGCCCGGACCAGCTCTACGCAAACACTGAAGCTTTCTTT.

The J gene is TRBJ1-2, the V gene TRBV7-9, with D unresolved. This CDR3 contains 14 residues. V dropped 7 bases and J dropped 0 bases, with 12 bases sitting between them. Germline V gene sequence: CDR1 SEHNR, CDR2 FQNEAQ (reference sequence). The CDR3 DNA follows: TGTGCCAGCACCCTTCACGGTCCTAACTATGGCTACACCTTC. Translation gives CASTLHGPNYGYTF.

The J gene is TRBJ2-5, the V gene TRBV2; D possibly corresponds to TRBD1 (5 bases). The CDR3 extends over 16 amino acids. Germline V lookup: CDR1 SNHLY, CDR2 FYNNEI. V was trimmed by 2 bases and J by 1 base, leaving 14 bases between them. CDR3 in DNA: TGTGCCAGCAGTGAACCAGGGCGGAGCCCCCAAGAGACCCAGTACTTC. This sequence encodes CASSEPGRSPQETQYF.

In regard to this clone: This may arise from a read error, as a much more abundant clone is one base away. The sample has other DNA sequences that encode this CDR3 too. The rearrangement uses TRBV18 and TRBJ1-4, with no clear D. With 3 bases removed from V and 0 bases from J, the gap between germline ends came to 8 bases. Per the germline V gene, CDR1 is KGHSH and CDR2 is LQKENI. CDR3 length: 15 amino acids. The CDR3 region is CASSPPAATNEKLFF. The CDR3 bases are TGTGCCAGCTCACCTCCGGCGGCAACTAATGAAAAACTGTTTTTT.

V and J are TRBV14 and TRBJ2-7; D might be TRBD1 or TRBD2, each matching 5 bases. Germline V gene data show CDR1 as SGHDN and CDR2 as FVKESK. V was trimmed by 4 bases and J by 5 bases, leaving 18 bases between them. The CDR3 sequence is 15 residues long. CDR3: CASSPWGKGIDEQYF. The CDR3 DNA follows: TGTGCCAGCAGCCCTTGGGGGAAGGGCATTGACGAGCAGTACTTC.

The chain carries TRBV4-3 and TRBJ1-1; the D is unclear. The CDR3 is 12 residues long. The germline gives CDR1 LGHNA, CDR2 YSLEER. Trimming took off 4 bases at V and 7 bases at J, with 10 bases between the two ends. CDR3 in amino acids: CASSLGRGEAFF. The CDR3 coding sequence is TGCGCCAGCAGCCTTGGCCGTGGTGAAGCTTTCTTT.

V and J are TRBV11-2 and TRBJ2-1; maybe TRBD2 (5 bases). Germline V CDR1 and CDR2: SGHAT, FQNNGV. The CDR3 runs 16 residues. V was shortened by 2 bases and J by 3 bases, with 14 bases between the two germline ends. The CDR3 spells CASSLNGGPLYNEQFF. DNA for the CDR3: TGTGCCAGCAGCTTAAATGGAGGCCCTCTCTACAATGAGCAGTTCTTC. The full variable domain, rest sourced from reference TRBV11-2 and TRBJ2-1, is EAGVAQSPRYKIIEKRQSVAFWCNPISGHATLYWYQQILGQGPKLLIQFQNNGVVDDSQLPKDRFSAERLKGVDSTLKIQPAKLEDSAVYLCASSLNGGPLYNEQFFGPGTRLTVL.

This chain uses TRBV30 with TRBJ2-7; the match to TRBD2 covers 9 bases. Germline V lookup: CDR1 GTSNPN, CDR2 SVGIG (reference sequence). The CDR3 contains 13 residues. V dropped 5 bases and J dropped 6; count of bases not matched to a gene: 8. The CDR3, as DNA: TGTGCCTGGGGTAGCGGGAGCGGGCTCGAGCAGTACTTC. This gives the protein CAWGSGSGLEQYF.

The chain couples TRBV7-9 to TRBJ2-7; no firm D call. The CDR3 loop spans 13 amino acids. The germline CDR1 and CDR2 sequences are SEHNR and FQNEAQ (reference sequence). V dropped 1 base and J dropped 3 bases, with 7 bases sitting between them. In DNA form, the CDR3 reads TGTGCCAGCAGCTTAGTTGTAGGCTACGAGCAGTACTTC. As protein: CASSLVVGYEQYF.

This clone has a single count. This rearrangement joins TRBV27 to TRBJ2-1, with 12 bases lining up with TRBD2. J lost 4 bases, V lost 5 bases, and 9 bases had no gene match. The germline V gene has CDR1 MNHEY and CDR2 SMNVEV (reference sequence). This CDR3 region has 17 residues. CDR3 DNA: TGTGCCAGCAGTCTCCCCCCCGGGACTAGCGGGTACAATGAGCAGTTCTTC. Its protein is CASSLPPGTSGYNEQFF.

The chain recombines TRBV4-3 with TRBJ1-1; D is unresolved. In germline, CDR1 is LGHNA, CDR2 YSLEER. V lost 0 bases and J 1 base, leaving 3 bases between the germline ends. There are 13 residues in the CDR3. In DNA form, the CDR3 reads TGCGCCAGCAGCCAAGATAGGAACACTGAAGCTTTCTTT. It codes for CASSQDRNTEAFF.

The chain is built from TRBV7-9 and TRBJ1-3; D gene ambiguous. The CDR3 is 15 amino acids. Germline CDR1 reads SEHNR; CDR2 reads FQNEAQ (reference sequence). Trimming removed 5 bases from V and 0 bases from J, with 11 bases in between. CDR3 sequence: CASSLVLGSGNTIYF. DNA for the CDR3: TGTGCCAGCAGCCTAGTTTTGGGCTCTGGAAACACCATATATTTT.

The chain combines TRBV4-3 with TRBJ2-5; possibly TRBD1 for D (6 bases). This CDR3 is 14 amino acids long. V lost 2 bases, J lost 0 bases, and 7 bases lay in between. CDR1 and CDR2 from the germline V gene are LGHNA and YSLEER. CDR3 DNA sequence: TGCGCCAGCAGCCAACACAGGGACCAAGAGACCCAGTACTTC. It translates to CASSQHRDQETQYF.

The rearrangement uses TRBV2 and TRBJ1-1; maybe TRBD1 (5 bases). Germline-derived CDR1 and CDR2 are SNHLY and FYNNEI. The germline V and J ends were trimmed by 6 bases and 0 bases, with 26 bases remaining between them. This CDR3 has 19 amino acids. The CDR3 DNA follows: TGTGCCAGCAGAGTTGGGGGTGGTTTTTTCCTGGGAATGAACACTGAAGCTTTCTTT. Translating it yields CASRVGGGFFLGMNTEAFF.

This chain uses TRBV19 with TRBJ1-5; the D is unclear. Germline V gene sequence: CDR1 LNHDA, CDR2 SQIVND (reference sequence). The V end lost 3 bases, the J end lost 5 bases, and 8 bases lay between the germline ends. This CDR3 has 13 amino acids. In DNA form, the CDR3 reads TGTGCCAGTAGTATGGGTTTTCATCAGCCCCAGCATTTT. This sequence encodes CASSMGFHQPQHF.

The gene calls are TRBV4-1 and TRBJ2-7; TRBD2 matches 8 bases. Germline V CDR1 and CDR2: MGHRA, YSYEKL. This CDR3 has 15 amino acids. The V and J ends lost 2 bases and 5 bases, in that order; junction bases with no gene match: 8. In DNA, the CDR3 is TGCGCCAGCAGCCAACCGGGGGGGAGGGCCAACGAGCAGTACTTC. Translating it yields CASSQPGGRANEQYF.

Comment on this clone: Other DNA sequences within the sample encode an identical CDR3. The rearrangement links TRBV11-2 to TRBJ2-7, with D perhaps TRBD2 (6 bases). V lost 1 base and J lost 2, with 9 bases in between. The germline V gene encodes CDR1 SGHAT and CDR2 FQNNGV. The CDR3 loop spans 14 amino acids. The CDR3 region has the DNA TGTGCCAGCAGCTTAGGGGCGGGAACCTACGAGCAGTACTTC. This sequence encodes CASSLGAGTYEQYF.

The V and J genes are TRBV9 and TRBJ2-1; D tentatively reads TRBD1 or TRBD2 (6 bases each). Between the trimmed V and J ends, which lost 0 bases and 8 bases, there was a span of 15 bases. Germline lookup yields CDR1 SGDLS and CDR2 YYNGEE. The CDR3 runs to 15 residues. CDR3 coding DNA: TGTGCCAGCAGCGTAGTTGGGGGGCCCGGGGATGAGCAGTTCTTC. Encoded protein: CASSVVGGPGDEQFF. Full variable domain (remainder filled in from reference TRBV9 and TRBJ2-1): DSGVTQTPKHLITATGQRVTLRCSPRSGDLSVYWYQQSLDQGLQFLIQYYNGEERAKGNILERFSAQQFPDLHSELNLSSLELGDSALYFCASSVVGGPGDEQFFGPGTRLTVL.

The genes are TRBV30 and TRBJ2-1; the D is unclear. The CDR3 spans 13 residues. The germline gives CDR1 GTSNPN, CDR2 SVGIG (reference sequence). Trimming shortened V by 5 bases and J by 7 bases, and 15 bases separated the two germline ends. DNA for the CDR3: TGTGCCTGGCTCCGGCGGACCGCTAATGAGCAGTTCTTC. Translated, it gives CAWLRRTANEQFF. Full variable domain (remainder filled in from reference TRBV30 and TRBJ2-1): SQTIHQWPATLVQPVGSPLSLECTVEGTSNPNLYWYRQAAGRGLQLLFYSVGIGQISSEVPQNLSASRPQDRQFILSSKKLLLSDSGFYLCAWLRRTANEQFFGPGTRLTVL.

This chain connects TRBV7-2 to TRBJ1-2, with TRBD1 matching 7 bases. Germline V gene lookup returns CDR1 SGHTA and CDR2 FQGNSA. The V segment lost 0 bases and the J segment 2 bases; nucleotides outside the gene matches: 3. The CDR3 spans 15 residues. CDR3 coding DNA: TGTGCCAGCAGCTTAGCTCCGACAGGGAACTATGGCTACACCTTC. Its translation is CASSLAPTGNYGYTF.